The clone carrying this TCR beta chain was recorded at least ten times. No antigen is known for it. Time point denoted: pre-sensitization, week 0. Noted treatment: therapeutic diphenylcyclopropenone sensitization with weekly scalp DPC. V lost 2 bases, J lost 8 bases, and 13 bases lay in between. CDR1 and CDR2 from the germline V gene are ENHRY and SYGVKD. The CDR3 is 14 residues long. Authors' data handling: A typical sample had around 96,000 TCRs, with roughly 20,000 to 690,600 overall. TCRdb analysed the RACE reads with MiXCR anew, one entry per CDR3 protein. Here the V and J calls rest on TCRdb's processing, not on the authors' analysis. This table has under 400,000 distinct CDR3 sequences, approximately 5.1% appearing once. This entry comes from a study of human T cells and chemical hapten exposure. General study findings and limits: TCRs at high frequency, those above 1 in 1000, did not change with DPC sensitization.

The receptor's source is a woman in her fifties or sixties with alopecia areata. Some clones in this sample may be carry-over from other donors' samples. This specimen consisted of whole blood, obtained in connection with sensitization to the hapten diphenylcyclopropenone (DPC). The rearrangement uses TRBV10-3 and TRBJ2-1; D not certain. The CDR3 spells CAISEPKDRDEQFF. The DNA of the CDR3 is TGTGCCATCAGTGAGCCCAAAGACCGGGATGAGCAGTTCTTC.